The clone carrying this T cell receptor beta chain was counted at least ten times. Its antigen is unknown. This sample stems from a study of blood T cells in healthy people across ages. Notes on the study in general: Diversity was higher, and naive CD4+ cells more numerous, in long-lived donors than in aged donors.

Investigators took 8 to 10 milliliters of peripheral blood from every donor. Whenever a sample was processed, at least 7 million PBMCs were isolated. Every sample gave at least 5.5 micrograms of total RNA when it was extracted. Primed by a sample-barcoded 5' primer and a J-beta primer mix, a second PCR proceeded for 7 to 11 cycles. One entry per CDR3 protein results from TCRdb running MiXCR on the 5' RACE reads. The sample holds about 1,400,000 distinct CDR3 sequences, approximately 42% seen once. What was sequenced was blood. The sequence was collected from a young woman in good health.

In nucleotides, the CDR3 is TGTGCCAGCTGCCGAGGGGAAGTATCAGATACGCAGTATTTT. It yields the protein CASCRGEVSDTQYF. The rearrangement links TRBV4-2 to TRBJ2-3; D tentatively reads TRBD1 or TRBD2 (5 bases each). The CDR3 spans 14 residues. The ends were cut back, 8 bases at V and 4 bases at J, with 16 bases in the middle. CDR1 LGHNA and CDR2 YNFKEQ come from the germline V gene.